This TCR beta chain was profiled in a study of Tregs in tolerant kidney transplant recipients. Clones were sequenced by immunoSEQ multiplex PCR, and TCRdb holds only the in-frame ones, with some missing. The sample has over 85,000 clones; roughly 93% are singletons. J was trimmed by 4 bases and V by 8 bases; bases with no gene match: 9. The germline gives CDR1 MNHNY, CDR2 SVGAGI (reference sequence). The CDR3 runs 15 residues. J is TRBJ2-3 and V is TRBV6-6; the match to TRBD2 covers 10 bases. Sequencing used CD4+ T cells from blood, obtained before the transplant. The clonotype originates from a human donor who received a combined kidney and bone marrow transplant. The CDR3 nucleotides read TGTGCCAGCTATCGGGCTAGCGGGAGCGCAGATACGCAGTATTTT. This gives the protein CASYRASGSADTQYF.